This TCR beta chain emerged from a study of OX40 agonist ivuxolimab in advanced cancers. Germline CDR1 is SGHRS and CDR2 is YFSETQ. V lost 4 bases, J lost 4 bases, and 5 bases stayed unmatched. CDR3 length equals 14 residues. Clones were sequenced by immunoSEQ multiplex PCR, and TCRdb holds only the in-frame ones, with some missing. Among about 55,000 clones, approximately 91% were seen once, and the ten largest hold just under 7%. Study-wide results and caveats: Expanded clones were, on average, more numerous among CD8+ T cells than CD4+. The study observed clonal expansion of CD4+ and CD8+ blood T cells by week 6 at 0.1 to 3.0 mg/kg.

Excluded were patients having autoimmune disease history or systemic immunosuppression. A note on this clone: The antigen remains undetermined.

This receptor was identified in an adult with an advanced solid tumor such as melanoma, head and neck, liver or kidney cancer. This sample comprised CD4+ or CD8+ T cells sorted from blood, obtained in a trial of the OX40 agonist ivuxolimab. The chain recombines TRBV5-1 with TRBJ2-7; 10 bases line up with TRBD2. The CDR3 DNA is TGCGCCAGCAGCCCCGGGACTAGCGTTTACGAGCAGTACTTC. Translating gives CASSPGTSVYEQYF.